This TCR beta chain comes out of a study of shared clonotypes between healthy human individuals (dated by TCRdb to 2018 to 2020). Regarding the research as a whole: Three men and a couple of women, aged 18 to 49 years, made up the cohort. To increase sequencing depth and limit assay-specific biases, different laboratories used diverse techniques to prepare libraries and sequence TCR repertoires. Leukapheresis yielded between about 0.8 and 8.9 billion PBMCs per donor. Blood TCR repertoires of about five healthy adults were deeply sequenced to estimate repertoire size and the extent of clonotype sharing between individuals. For each donor, CD4 naive and CD4 memory were each run on three plates, CD8 naive on two plates, and CD8 memory on one plate.

The donors were healthy, HIV-negative adults with no recently reported acute infections or vaccinations. All donors were Caucasian adults living in Nashville, Tennessee, USA. CD4+ T cells were enriched through magnetic negative selection, after which naive cells were positively selected on CD45RA and the remaining negative fraction served as the memory subset. After blood collection by leukapheresis, PBMCs were isolated using Ficoll-Histopaque density gradient centrifugation and then cryopreserved in the vapor phase of liquid nitrogen. Purity and quantity of every magnetically sorted T cell population were checked by analytical flow cytometry. From each sorted fraction, genomic DNA was isolated and quantified by UV absorbance on a Nanodrop 2000c. With regard to this clone: The specificity of this receptor is unknown. No per-base quality is available; no much larger clone lies one base away.

General study outcomes and caveats: Larger estimated clonotype richness was generally found for naive subsets than for memory subsets. Pairwise subsampling indicated that sequencing depth was expected to affect the degree of clonotype sharing among donors. Rarefaction of sorted-subset datasets indicated incomplete sequencing despite the large sequencing depth. Approximately 5% of naive CD4, more than 3% of naive CD8, about 2.1% of memory CD4, and around 0.4% of memory CD8 clonotypes were shared across several donors. Only blood was sampled, and tissue TCR repertoires likely differ from those in blood. Higher generation probabilities were observed for clonotypes shared by all four sorted-subset donors than for non-shared clonotypes. Because the study included only a small number of donors, the genetic and exposure-history diversity represented was limited.

Using the deep immunoSEQ assay, TCR CDR3 regions were amplified from genomic DNA by multiplex PCR. For each cell subset, the extracted genomic DNA was distributed evenly across all wells of several immunoSEQ 96-well plates, and each plate served as one replicate. For sorted subsets, 150 to 200 ng genomic DNA, equal to some 28,000 T cell genomes, was loaded into each replicate PCR. The purified libraries were quantified using a Qubit 3.0 fluorometer, sized with a Bioanalyzer 2100, and then quantified again using the KAPA Library Quantification kit. Every immunoSEQ 96-well plate was sequenced on a dedicated single-read 150-cycle Illumina NextSeq 550 flow cell. As for the original processing: Because the immunoSEQ output included only junctional sequences and no quality scores, the filtering could not be the same as the filtering used for full-length reads. Sequences were annotated with PyIR, a Python wrapper for IgBLAST v1.9, using IMGT germline references to assign V/J genes and CDR3. Reads with weak V/J assignments (E-value above 1e-6), missing CDR3, stop codons, out-of-frame junctions, or ambiguous translated residues were removed. A V3J clonotype was defined by an identical inferred V gene, J gene, and CDR3 amino acid sequence. Percentage overlap between repertoires was computed as shared unique clonotypes divided by the size of the smaller repertoire. Repertoire richness was assessed with RTK rarefaction, the Chao1 estimator, and Recon v2.1 estimates of unobserved clonotypes. For all TCRbeta clonotypes obtained by the gDNA method from a handful of donors, generation probabilities were computed with OLGA. Not all clones reach the TCRdb copy of this immuneACCESS table, which keeps in-frame sequences only. Checked studies attribute under half of the gap to unresolved V genes and leave the rest unexplained. V, J and clone size were drawn from that table, and D and trimming were deduced from the DNA. The sample table holds 600,000 to 750,000 clones, of which approximately 72% were seen once. The biggest ten clones account for roughly 1.8% of the sample.

Trimming at the junction amounts to 6 bases on V and 5 bases on J, and the germline ends lie 11 bases apart. The CDR3 sequence holds 13 residues, the cysteine and phenylalanine included. Only the CDR3 DNA is retained, 39 bases long and in frame from the first base. The germline V gene provides CDR1 MNHEY and CDR2 SVGAGI. The receptor was derived from a woman in her twenties or thirties in good health. The sequencing sample was made of memory CD4+ T cells sorted from blood. The cell subset or site label of this sample denotes: CD45RA-negative fraction. The chain links TRBV6-5 with TRBJ1-5; there is no confident call for the D gene. The nucleotide sequence reads as follows: TGTGCCAGCAGCCCCAGTGAGTATCAGCCCCAGCATTTT. Translated, it gives CASSPSEYQPQHF.